The rows below give T cell receptor beta chains drawn from one sample of a study of graft-versus-host responses after intestinal transplantation. Sequencing used immunoSEQ multiplex PCR; TCRdb keeps in-frame clones, though not all of them. This table holds tens of thousands of clones, around 93% found once. Their cognate antigens are unknown. This specimen was unstimulated CD4+ T cells sorted from spleen or lymph node cells, taken before transplant. Receptors were obtained from a human donor who was the organ donor for an intestinal transplant. Both conserved end residues are part of each CDR3. A D gene is named only where the DNA matches it firmly. Size values are once, few and many counts, or a class for expanded clones, and some rows have none.

clone_size	j_call	v_call	d_call	cdr3_aa	cdr3_nt
-	TRBJ1-3	TRBV28	TRBD1	CASSPANRGSGNTIYF	TGTGCCAGCAGTCCCGCTAACAGGGGTTCTGGAAACACCATATATTTT
-	TRBJ1-5	TRBV5-8	-	CASSLSVGNSNQPQHF	TGTGCCAGCAGCTTGTCCGTAGGGAATAGCAATCAGCCCCAGCATTTT
-	TRBJ2-1	TRBV28	-	CASSLILTGPINEQFF	TGTGCCAGCAGTTTAATTTTGACAGGACCCATCAATGAGCAGTTCTTC
-	TRBJ1-2	TRBV6-5	-	CASRSGGARDGYTF	TGTGCCAGCAGGTCCGGGGGGGCTCGGGATGGCTACACCTTC
-	TRBJ2-7	TRBV6-5	TRBD1	CASSYDRGVYEQYF	TGTGCCAGCAGTTACGACAGGGGGGTATACGAGCAGTACTTC
-	TRBJ1-2	TRBV9	-	CASSVDVTNNYGYTF	TGTGCCAGCAGCGTAGATGTCACCAATAACTATGGCTACACCTTC
-	TRBJ2-5	TRBV14	TRBD1	CASSPTMTGQFRETQYF	TGTGCCAGCAGCCCCACAATGACAGGGCAATTTCGTGAGACCCAGTACTTC
-	TRBJ2-3	TRBV27	-	CASRRVSTDTQYF	TGTGCCAGCCGTCGGGTTAGCACAGATACGCAGTATTTT
few	TRBJ1-4	TRBV7-9	-	CASSSTENEKLFF	TGTGCCAGCAGCTCCACAGAAAATGAAAAACTGTTTTTT
-	TRBJ1-5	TRBV6-6	-	CASSYSNLDQPQHF	TGTGCCAGCAGTTACTCTAATCTAGATCAGCCCCAGCATTTT
-	TRBJ1-5	TRBV27	-	CASSFPYTGFSNQPQHF	TGTGCCAGCAGTTTCCCCTATACAGGGTTTTCAAATCAGCCCCAGCATTTT
-	TRBJ2-5	TRBV7-2	-	CASSPSGQQETQYF	TGTGCCAGCAGCCCTTCGGGACAACAAGAGACCCAGTACTTC
-	TRBJ2-5	TRBV10-1	-	CASSDGTATQETQYF	TGCGCCAGCAGTGACGGGACGGCGACCCAAGAGACCCAGTACTTC
-	TRBJ1-5	TRBV7-2	-	CASSLQGGSNQPQHF	TGTGCCAGCAGCTTACAGGGTGGCAGCAATCAGCCCCAGCATTTT
once	TRBJ2-1	TRBV28	-	CASSNAGSLRYNEQFF	TGTGCCAGCAGTAACGCAGGGTCACTACGGTACAATGAGCAGTTCTTC
-	TRBJ2-3	TRBV27	-	CASSFDRYTDTQYF	TGTGCCAGCAGTTTTGACAGATACACAGATACGCAGTATTTT
-	TRBJ2-1	TRBV7-2	TRBD2	CASSAYSSSGYNEQFF	TGTGCCAGCAGCGCGTACTCGTCTAGCGGGTACAATGAGCAGTTCTTC
-	TRBJ1-6	TRBV5-1	TRBD1	CASSYAGTGNGSPLHF	TGCGCCAGCAGCTATGCCGGGACAGGGAACGGGTCACCCCTCCACTTT
-	TRBJ1-5	TRBV28	-	CASSLFGTRIRVNQPQHF	TGTGCCAGCAGTTTATTCGGGACGAGAATACGGGTAAATCAGCCCCAGCATTTT
-	TRBJ1-1	TRBV23-1	-	CASRPPGDWTEAFF	TGCGCCAGCAGACCACCAGGGGATTGGACTGAAGCTTTCTTT
-	TRBJ2-7	TRBV19	TRBD2	CASREPRGTAYEQYF	TGTGCCAGTAGGGAACCGCGGGGGACGGCTTACGAGCAGTACTTC
-	TRBJ2-5	TRBV6-5	-	CASSRVWRETQYF	TGTGCCAGCAGCAGGGTCTGGCGGGAGACCCAGTACTTC
-	TRBJ2-2	TRBV6-4	-	CASRDTANTGELFF	TGTGCCAGCAGAGACACCGCGAACACCGGGGAGCTGTTTTTT
-	TRBJ1-2	TRBV9	-	CASSVGVNGGGNYGYTF	TGTGCCAGCAGCGTAGGAGTTAACGGGGGTGGTAACTATGGCTACACCTTC
-	TRBJ1-4	TRBV2	-	CASRTTVTNEKLFF	TGTGCCAGCAGAACGACGGTGACAAATGAAAAACTGTTTTTT
once	TRBJ1-2	TRBV6-5	TRBD1	CASSYRTGTYGYTF	TGTGCCAGCAGTTACAGGACAGGGACCTATGGCTACACCTTC
-	TRBJ1-6	TRBV27	-	CASKEGTGSPLHF	TGTGCCAGCAAAGAAGGAACGGGGTCACCCCTCCACTTT
-	TRBJ1-1	TRBV19	-	CASSSAANTEAFF	TGTGCCAGTAGTAGTGCAGCGAACACTGAAGCTTTCTTT
-	TRBJ1-1	TRBV2	TRBD1	CASTSGTGGVNTEAFF	TGTGCCAGCACGTCCGGGACAGGGGGCGTGAACACTGAAGCTTTCTTT
-	TRBJ2-1	TRBV11-3	-	CASSRSVGGPNEQFF	TGTGCCAGCAGCCGTAGCGTGGGGGGGCCCAATGAGCAGTTCTTC
-	TRBJ1-2	TRBV4-2	-	CASSHTLADYTF	TGTGCCAGCAGCCACACCCTCGCAGACTACACCTTC
-	TRBJ2-3	TRBV5-1	TRBD2	CASSLVGGLAWDTQYF	TGCGCCAGCAGCTTGGTTGGGGGACTAGCCTGGGATACGCAGTATTTT
-	TRBJ2-7	TRBV11-2	-	CASSLVDSLEQYF	TGTGCCAGCAGCTTGGTAGACAGCCTCGAGCAGTACTTC
-	TRBJ2-2	TRBV9	-	CASSAKIRANTGELFF	TGTGCCAGCAGCGCCAAGATTAGGGCGAACACCGGGGAGCTGTTTTTT
-	TRBJ2-2	TRBV5-4	TRBD1	CASSLAGGNTGELFF	TGTGCCAGCAGCTTGGCAGGGGGCAACACCGGGGAGCTGTTTTTT
few	TRBJ1-1	TRBV6-5	TRBD1	CASSYSRQGTSEAFF	TGTGCCAGCAGTTACTCCCGACAGGGAACGTCGGAAGCTTTCTTT
-	TRBJ2-5	TRBV5-1	-	CASSLETGTETQYF	TGCGCCAGCAGCTTGGAAACGGGGACGGAGACCCAGTACTTC
once	TRBJ2-3	TRBV11-2	-	CASSRDRSTDTQYF	TGTGCCAGCAGCCGAGACCGAAGCACAGATACGCAGTATTTT
-	TRBJ1-2	TRBV5-1	-	CASSSLGLQSDYTF	TGCGCCAGCAGCTCGCTGGGACTACAGTCCGACTACACCTTC
-	TRBJ1-6	TRBV25-1	-	CASNVGGDSPLHF	TGTGCCAGTAATGTGGGTGGTGATTCACCCCTCCACTTT
-	TRBJ2-7	TRBV7-2	-	CASSLKAGLTYEQYF	TGTGCCAGCAGCTTGAAGGCAGGGCTAACCTACGAGCAGTACTTC
-	TRBJ2-5	TRBV11-1	TRBD1	CASSATTGYQETQYF	TGTGCCAGCAGCGCTACGACAGGGTACCAAGAGACCCAGTACTTC
-	TRBJ2-1	TRBV6-6	TRBD1	CASSQGQGVVNEQFF	TGTGCCAGCAGTCAGGGACAGGGGGTGGTCAATGAGCAGTTCTTC
-	TRBJ1-5	TRBV6-1	-	CASSLRGSNQPQHF	TGTGCCAGCAGCCTCCGGGGTAGCAATCAGCCCCAGCATTTT
-	TRBJ1-2	TRBV12-5	TRBD1	CASGLTGGYGYTF	TGTGCTAGTGGTTTGACAGGGGGCTATGGCTACACCTTC
-	TRBJ2-5	TRBV2	TRBD1	CATQGQEGETQYF	TGTGCCACCCAGGGACAGGAGGGGGAGACCCAGTACTTC
-	TRBJ1-6	TRBV5-1	-	CASSSSGQRNSPLHF	TGCGCCAGCAGCTCTTCGGGCCAACGGAATTCACCCCTCCACTTT
few	TRBJ2-2	TRBV4-3	TRBD2	CASSQESSGGASDTGELFF	TGCGCCAGCAGCCAAGAATCTAGCGGGGGGGCCTCAGACACCGGGGAGCTGTTTTTT
-	TRBJ1-4	TRBV30	-	CAWSVVQGANEKLFF	TGTGCCTGGAGTGTAGTTCAGGGCGCTAATGAAAAACTGTTTTTT
once	TRBJ1-2	TRBV18	-	CASSPLNTGIYGYTF	TGTGCCAGCTCACCTTTAAACACAGGGATTTATGGCTACACCTTC